Listed below are T cell receptor beta chains from one sample, sequenced in a study of blood T cell repertoires in COVID-19. Clones were read by immunoSEQ multiplex PCR, and TCRdb kept only the in-frame ones, dropping some. The sample has around 25,000 clones; around 90% are singletons. The sequencing sample was made of peripheral blood. The receptors shown here come from a human donor in a cohort sampled during active COVID-19. Both conserved end residues are part of each CDR3. The D gene is left open where the match is weak. Size tells how often a clone was seen (once, few, many) or the class of an expanded clone, and some rows leave it out.

clone_size	d_call	v_call	j_call	cdr3_aa	cdr3_nt
-	TRBD2	TRBV7-8	TRBJ2-5	CASTNAGGTQYF	TGTGCCAGCACTAATGCGGGAGGGACCCAGTACTTC
-	TRBD1	TRBV29-1	TRBJ1-1	CSVLTGENTEAFF	TGCAGCGTTCTGACAGGGGAGAACACTGAAGCTTTCTTT
-	-	TRBV18	TRBJ2-2	CASSPPRGGLNTGELFF	TGTGCCAGCTCACCACCACGGGGAGGCCTGAACACCGGGGAGCTGTTTTTT
few	-	TRBV6-5	TRBJ1-4	CASSYSMGQGGKLFF	TGTGCCAGCAGTTACTCGATGGGGCAGGGAGGAAAACTGTTTTTT
-	-	TRBV29-1	TRBJ2-7	CSVAWALTTTREQYF	TGCAGCGTGGCTTGGGCTCTTACTACTACTAGAGAGCAGTACTTC
-	-	TRBV4-2	TRBJ1-6	CASSQDRGRGETYNSPLHF	TGTGCCAGCAGCCAAGATAGGGGAAGGGGCGAAACCTATAATTCACCCCTCCACTTT
-	-	TRBV12-3/TRBV12-4	TRBJ2-7	CASSIDRF	TGTGCCAGCAGTATTGACAGATTC
-	TRBD2	TRBV7-2	TRBJ2-4	CASSPGLAQNIQYF	TGTGCCAGCAGCCCGGGACTAGCCCAAAACATTCAGTACTTC
few	-	TRBV6-1	TRBJ1-6	CASSEQAMGSPLHF	TGTGCCAGCAGTGAACAGGCTATGGGTTCACCCCTCCACTTT
-	-	TRBV3-1/TRBV3-2	TRBJ2-1	CASSQGGRDEQFF	TGTGCCAGCAGCCAAGGGGGGCGAGATGAGCAGTTCTTC
once	-	TRBV7-8	TRBJ2-1	CASSISGYNEQFF	TGTGCCAGCAGCATAAGCGGCTACAATGAGCAGTTCTTC